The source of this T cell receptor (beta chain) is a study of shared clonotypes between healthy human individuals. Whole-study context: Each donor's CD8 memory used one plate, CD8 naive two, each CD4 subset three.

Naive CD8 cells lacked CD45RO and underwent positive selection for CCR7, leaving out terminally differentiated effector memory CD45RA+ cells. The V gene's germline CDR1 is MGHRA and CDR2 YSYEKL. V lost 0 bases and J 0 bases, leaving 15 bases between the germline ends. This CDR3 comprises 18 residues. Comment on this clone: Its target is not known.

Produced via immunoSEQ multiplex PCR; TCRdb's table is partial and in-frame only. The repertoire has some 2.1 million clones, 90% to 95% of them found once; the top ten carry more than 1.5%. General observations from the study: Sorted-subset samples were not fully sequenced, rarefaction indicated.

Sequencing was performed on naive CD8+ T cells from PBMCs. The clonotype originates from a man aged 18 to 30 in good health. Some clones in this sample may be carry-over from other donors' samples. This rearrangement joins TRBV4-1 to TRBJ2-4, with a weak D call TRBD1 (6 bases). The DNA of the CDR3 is TGCGCCAGCAGCCAAGATAATTCGGACAGTCTAGCCAAAAACATTCAGTACTTC. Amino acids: CASSQDNSDSLAKNIQYF.